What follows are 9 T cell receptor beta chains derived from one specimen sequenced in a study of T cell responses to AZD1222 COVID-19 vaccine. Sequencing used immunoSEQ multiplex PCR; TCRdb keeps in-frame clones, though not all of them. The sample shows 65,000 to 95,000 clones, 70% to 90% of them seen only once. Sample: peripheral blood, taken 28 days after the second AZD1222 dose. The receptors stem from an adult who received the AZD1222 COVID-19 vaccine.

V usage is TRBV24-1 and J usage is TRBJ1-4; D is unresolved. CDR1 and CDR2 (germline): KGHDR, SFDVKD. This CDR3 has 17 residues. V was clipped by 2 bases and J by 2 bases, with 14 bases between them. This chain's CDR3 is CATSDSSPVSTNEKLFF. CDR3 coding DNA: TGTGCCACCAGTGATTCGTCCCCCGTCTCTACTAATGAAAAACTGTTTTTT.

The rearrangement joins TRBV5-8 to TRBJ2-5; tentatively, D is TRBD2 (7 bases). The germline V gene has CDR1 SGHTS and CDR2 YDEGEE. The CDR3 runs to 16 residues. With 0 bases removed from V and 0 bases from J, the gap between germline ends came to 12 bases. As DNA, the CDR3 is TGTGCCAGCAGCTTGGTGCAGGGGAGGGACCAAGAGACCCAGTACTTC. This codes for CASSLVQGRDQETQYF.

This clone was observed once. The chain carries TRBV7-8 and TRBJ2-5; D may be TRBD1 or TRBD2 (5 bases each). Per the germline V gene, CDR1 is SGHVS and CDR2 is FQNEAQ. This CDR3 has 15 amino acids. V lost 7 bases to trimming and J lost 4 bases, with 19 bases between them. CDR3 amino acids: CASTLRRGKRETQYF. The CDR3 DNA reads TGTGCCAGCACCCTGAGACGGGGCAAGAGAGAGACCCAGTACTTC.

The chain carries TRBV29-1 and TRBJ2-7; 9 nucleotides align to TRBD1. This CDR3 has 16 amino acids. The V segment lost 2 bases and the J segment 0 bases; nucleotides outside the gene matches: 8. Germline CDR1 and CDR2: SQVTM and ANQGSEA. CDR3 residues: CSVEYTRTGDSYEQYF. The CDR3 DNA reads TGCAGCGTTGAATATACGAGGACAGGGGACTCCTACGAGCAGTACTTC.

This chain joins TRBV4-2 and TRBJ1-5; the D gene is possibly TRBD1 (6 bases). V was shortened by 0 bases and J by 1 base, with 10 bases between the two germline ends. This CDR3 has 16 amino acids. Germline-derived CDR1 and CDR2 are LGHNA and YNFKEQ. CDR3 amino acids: CASSQEGARSNQPQHF. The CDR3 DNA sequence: TGTGCCAGCAGCCAAGAGGGGGCGCGGAGCAATCAGCCCCAGCATTTT.

Written as DNA, the CDR3 is TGTGCCAGCAGTTACATGGCTAGCGGGTACAATGAGCAGTTCTTC. Translated: CASSYMASGYNEQFF. J is TRBJ2-1 and V is TRBV6-2 or TRBV6-3, with 8 bases fitting TRBD2. The J segment lost 4 bases and the V segment lost 2 bases, leaving 4 bases of the junction unmatched. CDR1 is MNHEY and CDR2 is SVGEGT in the germline V gene. CDR3 size: 15 residues.

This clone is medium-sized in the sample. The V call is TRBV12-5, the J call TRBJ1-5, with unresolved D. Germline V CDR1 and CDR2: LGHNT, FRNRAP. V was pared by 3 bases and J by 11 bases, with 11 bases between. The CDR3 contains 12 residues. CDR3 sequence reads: CASGFSPATQHF. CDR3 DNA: TGTGCTAGTGGTTTTTCCCCAGCGACCCAGCATTTT.

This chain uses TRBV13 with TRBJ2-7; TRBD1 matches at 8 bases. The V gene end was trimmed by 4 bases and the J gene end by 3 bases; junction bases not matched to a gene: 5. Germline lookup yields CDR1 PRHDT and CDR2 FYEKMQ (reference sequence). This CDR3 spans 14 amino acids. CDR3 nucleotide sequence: TGTGCCAGCAGCTCCAGGACAGGGTACTACGAGCAGTACTTC. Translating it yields CASSSRTGYYEQYF.

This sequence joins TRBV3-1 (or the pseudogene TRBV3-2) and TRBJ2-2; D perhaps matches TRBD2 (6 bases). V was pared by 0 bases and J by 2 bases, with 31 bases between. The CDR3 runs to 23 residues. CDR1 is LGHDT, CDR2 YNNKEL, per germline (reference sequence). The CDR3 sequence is CASSQEPLAGLTVMAVNTGELFF. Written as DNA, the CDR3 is TGTGCCAGCAGCCAAGAACCCCTCGCGGGGCTGACCGTTATGGCTGTTAACACCGGGGAGCTGTTTTTT.